The rows below give T cell receptor beta chains drawn from one sample of a study of neoadjuvant anti-PD-1 for oral cavity cancer. The method was immunoSEQ multiplex PCR; TCRdb's version includes in-frame clones alone and lacks a portion of them. Counted here are some 15,000 clones, 71% occurring once; the ten biggest clones make up 3% to 3.5%. This material consisted of PBMCs, taken before nivolumab (anti-PD-1) treatment. All receptors come from a person aged 35 to 85 with oral cavity squamous cell carcinoma. Each CDR3 is given with its conserved first and last residue. D genes are given only for firm matches. Clone sizes are given selectively: once, few, many, or a class where the clone is expanded.

v_gene: TRBV7-2; j_gene: TRBJ2-1; abundance: .; d_gene: TRBD1; CDR3nt: TGTGCCAGCAGCCTGGCAGGGGGTGAGCAGTTCTTC; CDR3aa: CASSLAGGEQFF
v_gene: TRBV28; j_gene: TRBJ1-2; abundance: .; d_gene: .; CDR3nt: TGTGCCAGCAGTGGACCCACACACTATGGCTACACCTTC; CDR3aa: CASSGPTHYGYTF
v_gene: TRBV28; j_gene: TRBJ2-2; abundance: .; d_gene: .; CDR3nt: TGTGCCAGTACCGAGGACGCCACAGGAACCGGGGAGCTGTTTTTT; CDR3aa: CASTEDATGTGELFF
v_gene: TRBV7-9; j_gene: TRBJ1-2; abundance: .; d_gene: .; CDR3nt: TGTGCCAGCAGCTTTGGACAGTCAAATGGCTACACCTTC; CDR3aa: CASSFGQSNGYTF
v_gene: TRBV5-1; j_gene: TRBJ1-2; abundance: few; d_gene: TRBD1; CDR3nt: TGCGCCAGCAGCCCGGGACAGCCTTACTATGGCTACACCTTC; CDR3aa: CASSPGQPYYGYTF
v_gene: TRBV5-4; j_gene: TRBJ1-1; abundance: .; d_gene: TRBD1; CDR3nt: TGTGCCAGCAGCTCGCAGGGGGGCCCCCTGGCCACTGAAGCTTTCTTT; CDR3aa: CASSSQGGPLATEAFF
v_gene: TRBV28; j_gene: TRBJ2-3; abundance: .; d_gene: TRBD1; CDR3nt: TGTGCCAGCAGTGGGGGGACAGGCCGCACAGATACGCAGTATTTT; CDR3aa: CASSGGTGRTDTQYF
v_gene: TRBV5-4; j_gene: TRBJ2-7; abundance: few; d_gene: .; CDR3nt: TGTGCCAGCAGCTTGGGACGGGAGGGGGCACACGAGCAGTACTTC; CDR3aa: CASSLGREGAHEQYF
v_gene: TRBV29-1; j_gene: TRBJ2-1; abundance: .; d_gene: .; CDR3nt: TGCAGCGGTGGGAGATACAATGAGCAGTTCTTC; CDR3aa: CSGGRYNEQFF
v_gene: TRBV6-1; j_gene: TRBJ1-2; abundance: .; d_gene: .; CDR3nt: TGTGCCAGCAAAAAGGGGGACGTCTATGGCTACACCTTC; CDR3aa: CASKKGDVYGYTF
v_gene: TRBV2; j_gene: TRBJ2-7; abundance: .; d_gene: .; CDR3nt: TGTGCCAGCAGAGTCTCGGCGGGCAGGGTGGCCGACTACGAGCAGTACTTC; CDR3aa: CASRVSAGRVADYEQYF
v_gene: TRBV5-4; j_gene: TRBJ1-1; abundance: few; d_gene: .; CDR3nt: TGTGCCAGCAGCCCGGAGTTGAACACTGAAGCTTTCTTT; CDR3aa: CASSPELNTEAFF
v_gene: TRBV19; j_gene: TRBJ2-5; abundance: .; d_gene: .; CDR3nt: TGTGCCAGTAGTATGGTCCCCGGGGGGACCCAGTACTTC; CDR3aa: CASSMVPGGTQYF
v_gene: TRBV7-3; j_gene: TRBJ2-5; abundance: .; d_gene: .; CDR3nt: TGTGCCAGCAGCTTAATCAGCCAAGAGACCCAGTACTTC; CDR3aa: CASSLISQETQYF
v_gene: TRBV7-9; j_gene: TRBJ2-1; abundance: .; d_gene: TRBD2; CDR3nt: TGTGCCAGCAGTTCTAGCGGGAGGGCACGAAATGAGCAGTTCTTC; CDR3aa: CASSSSGRARNEQFF
v_gene: TRBV6-5; j_gene: TRBJ1-1; abundance: .; d_gene: .; CDR3nt: TGTGCCAGCAGTCGACAGGTCATGAACACTGAAGCTTTCTTT; CDR3aa: CASSRQVMNTEAFF
v_gene: TRBV9; j_gene: TRBJ1-3; abundance: .; d_gene: TRBD1; CDR3nt: TGTGCCAGCAGCGAGGGACCTGGGACAGATAGCTCTGGAAACACCATATATTTT; CDR3aa: CASSEGPGTDSSGNTIYF
v_gene: TRBV5-1; j_gene: TRBJ2-1; abundance: .; d_gene: .; CDR3nt: TGCGCCAGCAGCGGTACCCTTGGGGAGGAAGGGTCCTACAATGAGCAGTTCTTC; CDR3aa: CASSGTLGEEGSYNEQFF
v_gene: TRBV5-1; j_gene: TRBJ1-1; abundance: .; d_gene: .; CDR3nt: TGCGCCAGCAGCTTGCAACAGAGGAACACTGAAGCTTTCTTT; CDR3aa: CASSLQQRNTEAFF
v_gene: TRBV21-1; j_gene: TRBJ2-1; abundance: .; d_gene: .; CDR3nt: TGTGCCAGCAGCAAAGAGGTTAGCGGGAGTAATGAGCAGTTCTTC; CDR3aa: CASSKEVSGSNEQFF